This T cell receptor beta chain was sequenced for a study of PD-1 blockade in classical Hodgkin lymphoma. Assay: immunoSEQ multiplex PCR; the TCRdb copy retains only in-frame clones and omits some. The table shows fewer than 50,000 clones, with 86% occurring only once. There was relapse after autologous stem cell transplantation in every patient, and there was variation in brentuximab vedotin exposure. The clonotype originates from a human donor with classical Hodgkin lymphoma. The specimen was peripheral blood mononuclear cells (PBMCs), collected before the second cycle of nivolumab.

The CDR3 nucleotides read TGTGCCAGCAGCTCGAACCCGTCGGGAAATAAGCAGTTCTTC. This encodes CASSSNPSGNKQFF. The chain links TRBV7-3 to TRBJ2-1, with D possibly TRBD2 on 5 matching bases. Germline V gene sequence: CDR1 SGHTA, CDR2 FQGTGA. The CDR3 sequence is 14 residues long. V gave up 4 bases and J gave up 11 bases, with 18 bases separating them.